This T cell receptor (beta chain) was found in a study of T cell repertoires in cytomegalovirus infection. Study in general: Newly reported HLA-C-restricted and thoroughly characterized HLA-B-restricted CMV epitopes were employed. TCR beta signatures that were public indicated CMV infection and matching HLA type. Study results and caveats: The ex vivo response was dominated by HLA-C-restricted CMV-specific TCR beta clonotypes.

Of note for this clonotype: Its antigen is not known.

In TCRdb, the reads were re-called with MiXCR into one record per CDR3 protein. The table includes approximately 310,000 distinct CDR3 sequences, 20% to 25% detected once. The TCR originated in a human donor in good health (CMV status not recorded). Some clones in this sample may be carry-over from other donors' samples. The sequenced sample was cultured PBMCs, obtained from culture after CMV antigen stimulation.

The CDR3 protein is CATSRDNPRTGGYGYTF. DNA for the CDR3: TGTGCCACCAGCAGAGATAATCCCAGGACAGGGGGCTATGGCTACACCTTC. The chain couples TRBV15 to TRBJ1-2; TRBD1 aligns across 10 bases. Germline V gene lookup returns CDR1 LNHNV and CDR2 YYDKDF (reference sequence). The CDR3 loop spans 17 amino acids. V dropped 0 bases and J dropped 4; count of bases not matched to a gene: 8.